This T cell receptor (beta chain) appears in the sequencing data of a study of T cell repertoires and Cas9 in healthy adults. Study at large: Multi-effector potency, cytotoxicity and lineage were assessed in SpCas9-reactive CD4 and CD8 T cells. Study-level findings and limits: In vitro, SpCas9-reactive Tregs were reported to curb effector T cell proliferation and function.

About this clone: Its antigen is not known.

The germline V gene has CDR1 MDHEN and CDR2 SYDVKM. The CDR3 runs 14 residues. V was pared by 5 bases and J by 7 bases, with 8 bases of the junction left unmatched. The method was immunoSEQ multiplex PCR; TCRdb's version includes in-frame clones alone and lacks a portion of them. The sample has tens of thousands of clones; around 90% are singletons. The sequencing input was CD4+ effector T cells (CD127+, CD25-, CD137-, CD154-) from PBMCs; culture status not recorded. This chain uses TRBV28 with TRBJ2-1, with 7 bases that match TRBD2. The origin of this receptor is a human donor in good health. The CDR3 sequence is CASSLTSFGNEQFF. DNA of the CDR3: TGTGCCAGCAGTCTGACTAGCTTTGGAAATGAGCAGTTCTTC. The full variable domain, rest sourced from reference TRBV28 and TRBJ2-1, is DVKVTQSSRYLVKRTGEKVFLECVQDMDHENMFWYRQDPGLGLRLIYFSYDVKMKEKGDIPEGYSVSREKKERFSLILESASTNQTSMYLCASSLTSFGNEQFFGPGTRLTVL.